The clone carrying this T cell receptor beta chain showed up just once. Looked up from germline, CDR1 is SGHRS and CDR2 is YFSETQ. The CDR3 has 13 residues. The trim removed 3 bases at V and 5 bases at J, leaving 1 base unmatched. This sample stems from a study of blood T cell repertoires in COVID-19. Across the whole study: Acute-phase and convalescent COVID-19 samples originated in the United States, Italy and Spain.

Sequencing was performed with immunoSEQ multiplex PCR; in TCRdb, only in-frame clones are kept and a portion is missing. The sample records 150,000 to 200,000 clones, about four fifths being singletons. This clonotype was sampled from a woman aged 65 to 85 with COVID-19, enrolled during active disease. J is TRBJ2-3 and V is TRBV5-1; 9 nucleotides line up with TRBD2. Sequencing was carried out using peripheral blood. CDR3: CASSSAGGDTQYF. DNA for the CDR3: TGCGCCAGCAGCTCAGCGGGGGGAGATACGCAGTATTTT.